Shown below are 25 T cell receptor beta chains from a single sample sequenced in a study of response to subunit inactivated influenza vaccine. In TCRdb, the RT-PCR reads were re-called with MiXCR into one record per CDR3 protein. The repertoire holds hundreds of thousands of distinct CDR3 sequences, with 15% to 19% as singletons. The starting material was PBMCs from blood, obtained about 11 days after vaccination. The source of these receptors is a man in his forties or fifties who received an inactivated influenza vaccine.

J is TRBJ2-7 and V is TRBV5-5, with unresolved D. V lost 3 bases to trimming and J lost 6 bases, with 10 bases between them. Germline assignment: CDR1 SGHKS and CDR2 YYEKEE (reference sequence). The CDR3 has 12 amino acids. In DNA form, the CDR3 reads TGTGCCAGCAGCTCTGAGCTCTTCGAGCAGTACTTC. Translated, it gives CASSSELFEQYF.

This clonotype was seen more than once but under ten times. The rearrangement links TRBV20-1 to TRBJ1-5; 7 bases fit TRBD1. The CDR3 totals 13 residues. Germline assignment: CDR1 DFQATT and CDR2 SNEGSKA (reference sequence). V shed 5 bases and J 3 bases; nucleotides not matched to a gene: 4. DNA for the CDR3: TGCAGTGCTCCGGACAGGCACAATCAGCCCCAGCATTTT. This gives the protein CSAPDRHNQPQHF.

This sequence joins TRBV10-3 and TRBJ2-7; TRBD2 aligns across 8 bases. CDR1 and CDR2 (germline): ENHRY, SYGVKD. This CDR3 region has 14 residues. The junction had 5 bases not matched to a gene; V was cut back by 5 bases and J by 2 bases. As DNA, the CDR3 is TGTGCCATCAGTCGGGTTAGCGGGGCCTACGAGCAGTACTTC. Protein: CAISRVSGAYEQYF.

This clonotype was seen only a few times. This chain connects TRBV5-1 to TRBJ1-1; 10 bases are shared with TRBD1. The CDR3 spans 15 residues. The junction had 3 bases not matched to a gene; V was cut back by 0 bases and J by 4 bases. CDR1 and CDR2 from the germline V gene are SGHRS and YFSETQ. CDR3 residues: CASSLGWTGGTEAFF. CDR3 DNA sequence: TGCGCCAGCAGCTTGGGATGGACAGGGGGCACTGAAGCTTTCTTT.

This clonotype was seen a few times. Written as DNA, the CDR3 is TGTGCCAGCAGCTTAACAGGACCGGGTGGCTACACCTTC. Protein product: CASSLTGPGGYTF. The gene calls are TRBV11-2 and TRBJ1-2; D is possibly TRBD1 (5 bases). Germline V CDR1 and CDR2: SGHAT, FQNNGV. The V gene lost 2 bases and the J gene lost 7 bases, with 11 bases spanning the gap. The CDR3 runs 13 residues.

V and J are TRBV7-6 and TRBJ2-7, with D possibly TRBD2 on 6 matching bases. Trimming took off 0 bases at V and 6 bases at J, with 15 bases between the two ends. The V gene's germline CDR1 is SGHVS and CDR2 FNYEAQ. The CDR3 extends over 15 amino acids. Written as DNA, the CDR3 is TGTGCCAGCAGCTTAGCCCCTCTGGAGGGGATCGAGCAGTACTTC. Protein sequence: CASSLAPLEGIEQYF.

The chain's CDR3 is CASRPGTTEGEQYF. The DNA for the CDR3 is TGTGCCAGCAGACCCGGGACTACCGAAGGGGAGCAGTACTTC. V gene TRBV27 combines with J gene TRBJ2-7, with TRBD2 identical over 7 bases. Per germline, CDR1 MNHEY and CDR2 SMNVEV (reference sequence). The CDR3 is made up of 14 amino acids. V lost 6 bases to trimming and J lost 7 bases; unmatched junction nucleotides: 12.

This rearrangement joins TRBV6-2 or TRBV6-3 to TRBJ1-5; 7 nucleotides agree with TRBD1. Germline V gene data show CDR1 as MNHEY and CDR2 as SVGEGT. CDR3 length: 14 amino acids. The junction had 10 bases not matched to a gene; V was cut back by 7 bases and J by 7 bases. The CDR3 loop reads CASTYDRAGQPQHF. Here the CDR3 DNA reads TGTGCCAGCACTTATGACAGGGCCGGGCAGCCCCAGCATTTT.

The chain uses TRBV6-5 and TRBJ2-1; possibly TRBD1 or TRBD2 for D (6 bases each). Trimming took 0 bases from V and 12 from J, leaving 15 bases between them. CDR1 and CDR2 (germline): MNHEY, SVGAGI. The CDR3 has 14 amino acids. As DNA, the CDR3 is TGTGCCAGCAGTTACTCAGGGGGGATGGGGGGGCAGTTCTTC. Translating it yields CASSYSGGMGGQFF.

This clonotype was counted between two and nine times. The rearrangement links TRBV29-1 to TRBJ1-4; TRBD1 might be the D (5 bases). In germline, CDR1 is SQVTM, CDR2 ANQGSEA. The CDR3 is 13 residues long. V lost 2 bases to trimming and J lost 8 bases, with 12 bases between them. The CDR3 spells CSVEWDVSEKLFF. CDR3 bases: TGCAGCGTTGAATGGGACGTCAGCGAAAAACTGTTTTTT.

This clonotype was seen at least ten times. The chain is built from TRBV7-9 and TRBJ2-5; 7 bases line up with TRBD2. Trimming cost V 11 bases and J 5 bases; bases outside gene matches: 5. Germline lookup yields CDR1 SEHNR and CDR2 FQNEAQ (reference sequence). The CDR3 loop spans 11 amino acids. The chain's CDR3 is CAVLALETQYF. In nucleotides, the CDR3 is TGTGCCGTACTAGCGCTGGAGACCCAGTACTTC.

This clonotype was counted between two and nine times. CDR3 DNA: TGCGCCAGCAGCCAAGATCAGGGCAATTGGGCTTTCTTT. Amino acid sequence: CASSQDQGNWAFF. This chain uses TRBV4-3 with TRBJ1-1; tentative D call: TRBD1 (5 bases). Trimming cost V 0 bases and J 11 bases, with 13 bases left between them. CDR1 and CDR2 (germline): LGHNA, YSLEER. CDR3 size: 13 residues.

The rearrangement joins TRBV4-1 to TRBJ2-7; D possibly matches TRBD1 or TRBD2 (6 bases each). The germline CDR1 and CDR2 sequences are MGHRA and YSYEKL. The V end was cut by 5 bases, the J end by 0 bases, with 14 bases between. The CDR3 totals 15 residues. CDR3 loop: CASSYLWGASYEQYF. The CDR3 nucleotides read TGCGCCAGCAGCTACCTGTGGGGGGCCTCCTACGAGCAGTACTTC.

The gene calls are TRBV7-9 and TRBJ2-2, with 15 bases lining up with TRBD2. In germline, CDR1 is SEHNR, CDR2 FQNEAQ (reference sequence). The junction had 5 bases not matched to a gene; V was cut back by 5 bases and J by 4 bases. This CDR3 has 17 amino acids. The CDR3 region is CASSLGLAGGTTGELFF. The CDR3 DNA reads TGTGCCAGCAGCCTGGGACTAGCGGGAGGTACCACCGGGGAGCTGTTTTTT.

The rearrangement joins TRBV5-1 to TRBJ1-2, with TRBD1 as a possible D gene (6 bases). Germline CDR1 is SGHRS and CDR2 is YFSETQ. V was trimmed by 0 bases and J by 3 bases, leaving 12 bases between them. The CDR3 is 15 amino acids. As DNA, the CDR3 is TGCGCCAGCAGCTTGGTACGGACAGAGTACTATGGCTACACCTTC. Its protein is CASSLVRTEYYGYTF.

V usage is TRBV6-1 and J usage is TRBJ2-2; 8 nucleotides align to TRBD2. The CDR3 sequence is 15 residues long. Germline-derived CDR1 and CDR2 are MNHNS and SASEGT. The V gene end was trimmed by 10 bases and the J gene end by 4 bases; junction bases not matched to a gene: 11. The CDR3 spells CATAIGLAGTGELFF. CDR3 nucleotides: TGTGCCACCGCGATAGGACTAGCTGGCACCGGGGAGCTGTTTTTT.

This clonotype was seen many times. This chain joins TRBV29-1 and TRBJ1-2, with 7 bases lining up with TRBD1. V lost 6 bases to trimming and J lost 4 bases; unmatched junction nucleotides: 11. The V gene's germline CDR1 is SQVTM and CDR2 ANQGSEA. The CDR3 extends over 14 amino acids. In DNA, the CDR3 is TGCAGCGTCCCAAAATCGGACAGGACCTATGGCTACACCTTC. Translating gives CSVPKSDRTYGYTF. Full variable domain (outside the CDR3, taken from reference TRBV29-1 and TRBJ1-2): SAVISQKPSRDICQRGTSLTIQCQVDSQVTMMFWYRQQPGQSLTLIATANQGSEATYESGFVIDKFPISRPNLTFSTLTVSNMSPEDSSIYLCSVPKSDRTYGYTFGSGTRLTVV.

The CDR3 coding sequence is TGTGCCAGCAGCCGTCGACTAGCGGGGGGGCCGGAGACCCAGTACTTC. It encodes CASSRRLAGGPETQYF. The chain carries TRBV7-6 and TRBJ2-5, with 14 bases aligning to TRBD2. J lost 5 bases, V lost 5 bases, and 7 bases had no gene match. CDR1 and CDR2 (germline): SGHVS, FNYEAQ. CDR3 length: 16 amino acids.

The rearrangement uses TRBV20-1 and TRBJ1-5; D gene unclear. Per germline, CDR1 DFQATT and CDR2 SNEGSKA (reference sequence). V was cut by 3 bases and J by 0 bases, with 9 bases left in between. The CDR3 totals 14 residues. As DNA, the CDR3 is TGCAGTGCTAGGGGCCAGGCTAGCAATCAGCCCCAGCATTTT. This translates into CSARGQASNQPQHF.

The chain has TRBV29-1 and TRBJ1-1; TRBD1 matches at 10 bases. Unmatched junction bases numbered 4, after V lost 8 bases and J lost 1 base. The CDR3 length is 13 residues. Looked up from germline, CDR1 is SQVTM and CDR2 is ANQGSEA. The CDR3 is CSIRTGGNTEAFF. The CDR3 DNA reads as TGCAGCATCCGGACAGGGGGGAACACTGAAGCTTTCTTT.

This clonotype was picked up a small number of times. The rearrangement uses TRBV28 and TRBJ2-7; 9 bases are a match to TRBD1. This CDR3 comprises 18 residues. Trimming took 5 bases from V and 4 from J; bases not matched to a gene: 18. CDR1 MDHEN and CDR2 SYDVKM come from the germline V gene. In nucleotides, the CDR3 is TGTGCCAGCAGTAGCCGATTCCCCACCGGGACAGGGATATACGAGCAGTACTTC. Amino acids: CASSSRFPTGTGIYEQYF. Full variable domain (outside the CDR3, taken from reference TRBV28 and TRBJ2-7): DVKVTQSSRYLVKRTGEKVFLECVQDMDHENMFWYRQDPGLGLRLIYFSYDVKMKEKGDIPEGYSVSREKKERFSLILESASTNQTSMYLCASSSRFPTGTGIYEQYFGPGTRLTVT.

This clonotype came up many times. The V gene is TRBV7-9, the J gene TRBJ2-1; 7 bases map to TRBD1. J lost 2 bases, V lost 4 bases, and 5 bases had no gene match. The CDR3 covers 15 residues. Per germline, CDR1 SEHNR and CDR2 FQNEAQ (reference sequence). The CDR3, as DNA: TGTGCCAGCAGCTCAGACAGGGTAGCCTACAATGAGCAGTTCTTC. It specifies CASSSDRVAYNEQFF. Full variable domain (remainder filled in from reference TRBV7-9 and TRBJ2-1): DTGVSQNPRHKITKRGQNVTFRCDPISEHNRLYWYRQTLGQGPEFLTYFQNEAQLEKSRLLSDRFSAERPKGSFSTLEIQRTEQGDSAMYLCASSSDRVAYNEQFFGPGTRLTVL.

This CDR3 reads CASSPGVQGALNTEAFF. The CDR3 DNA reads TGTGCCAGCTCACCCGGGGTTCAGGGAGCCCTGAACACTGAAGCTTTCTTT. The V gene is TRBV18, the J gene TRBJ1-1, with D perhaps TRBD1 (5 bases). Germline CDR1 and CDR2: KGHSH and LQKENI. The ends were cut back, 3 bases at V and 0 bases at J, with 17 bases in the middle. The CDR3 runs to 17 residues.

CDR3 bases: TGTGCCAGCGGCCGGGCCTCCCTCACAGATACGCAGTATTTT. Translation gives CASGRASLTDTQYF. This rearrangement joins TRBV18 to TRBJ2-3, with no clear D. Germline lookup yields CDR1 KGHSH and CDR2 LQKENI. The CDR3 has 14 amino acids. With 8 bases removed from V and 2 bases from J, the gap between germline ends came to 14 bases.

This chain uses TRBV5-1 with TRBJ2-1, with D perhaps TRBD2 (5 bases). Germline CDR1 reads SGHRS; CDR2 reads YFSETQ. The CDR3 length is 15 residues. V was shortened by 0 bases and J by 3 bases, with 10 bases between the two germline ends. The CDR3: CASSLETGYYNEQFF. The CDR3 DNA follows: TGCGCCAGCAGCTTGGAAACGGGATACTACAATGAGCAGTTCTTC.